What follows are 25 T cell receptor beta chains derived from one specimen sequenced in a study of blood T cell repertoires in COVID-19. Data came from immunoSEQ multiplex PCR; TCRdb stores just in-frame clones and leaves some out. The sample has about 49,000 clones, around nine tenths seen once. Sequenced sample: peripheral blood. Source of these receptors: an elderly man with acute or convalescent COVID-19.

This clone showed up just a few times. The rearrangement uses TRBV12-3 or TRBV12-4 and TRBJ2-1; D gene unclear. V was cut by 0 bases and J by 9 bases, with 6 bases left in between. The CDR3 runs 12 residues. The CDR3 coding sequence is TGTGCCAGCAGTTTAGCACTCGGTGAGCAGTTCTTC. Amino acids: CASSLALGEQFF.

The chain recombines TRBV5-1 with TRBJ2-5; 9 positions match TRBD1. J was trimmed by 4 bases and V by 0 bases; bases with no gene match: 7. CDR1 and CDR2 from the germline V gene are SGHRS and YFSETQ. This CDR3 is built from 16 residues. CDR3 coding DNA: TGCGCCAGCAGCTTGGGAGGGACAGGGTCTTTAGAGACCCAGTACTTC. Translation: CASSLGGTGSLETQYF.

The chain recombines TRBV5-1 with TRBJ2-7, with TRBD1 as a possible D gene (5 bases). V lost 1 base and J 7 bases, leaving 21 bases between the germline ends. The CDR3 has 16 amino acids. Germline V CDR1 and CDR2: SGHRS, YFSETQ. CDR3 DNA sequence: TGCGCCAGCAGCTTGTCTAACGCAGGGTCCTCGTGGGAGCAGTACTTC. Protein sequence: CASSLSNAGSSWEQYF.

This sequence joins TRBV10-3 and TRBJ2-7; TRBD1 matches at 7 bases. The CDR3 runs 11 residues. Per the germline V gene, CDR1 is ENHRY and CDR2 is SYGVKD. CDR3 residues: CASTGLGEQYF. CDR3 bases: TGTGCTTCGACAGGGCTGGGCGAGCAGTACTTC.

V gene TRBV4-1 combines with J gene TRBJ2-5, with 7 bases fitting TRBD1. V trimming: 2 bases; J trimming: 1 base; junction bases outside the gene matches: 4. The length of the CDR3 is 15 residues. Germline V gene lookup returns CDR1 MGHRA and CDR2 YSYEKL. CDR3 nucleotide sequence: TGCGCCAGCAGCCAAACGACAGGGCCCCAAGAGACCCAGTACTTC. Translating it yields CASSQTTGPQETQYF.

This sequence joins TRBV9 and TRBJ2-5, with a tentative D call TRBD2 (6 bases). The CDR3 totals 16 residues. The ends were cut back, 0 bases at V and 2 bases at J, with 14 bases in the middle. CDR1 is SGDLS and CDR2 is YYNGEE in the germline V gene. The CDR3 DNA sequence: TGTGCCAGCAGCGTAGGTGTCGGGGGAGATCAAGAGACCCAGTACTTC. Its protein is CASSVGVGGDQETQYF.

This clone was detected only a few times. The chain recombines TRBV7-2 with TRBJ2-1; D gene ambiguous. Germline V gene lookup returns CDR1 SGHTA and CDR2 FQGNSA. The CDR3 covers 14 residues. V was pared by 2 bases and J by 1 base, with 6 bases between. CDR3 loop: CASSLPQSYNEQFF. DNA for the CDR3: TGTGCCAGCAGCTTACCCCAATCCTACAATGAGCAGTTCTTC.

The chain links TRBV10-3 to TRBJ2-7; perhaps TRBD1 as D (6 bases). The CDR3 contains 16 residues. The V gene lost 3 bases and the J gene lost 3 bases, with 18 bases spanning the gap. Germline assignment: CDR1 ENHRY and CDR2 SYGVKD. The CDR3 DNA follows: TGTGCCATCAGTGACCCCGTTAGAGAGGGGGACTACGAGCAGTACTTC. Protein sequence: CAISDPVREGDYEQYF.

The V and J genes are TRBV3-1 (or the pseudogene TRBV3-2) and TRBJ1-6, with TRBD1 matching over 7 bases. The J segment lost 10 bases and the V segment lost 2 bases, leaving 5 bases of the junction unmatched. The CDR3 loop spans 14 amino acids. From germline, CDR1 is LGHDT and CDR2 YNNKEL (reference sequence). CDR3 in amino acids: CASSQLQGGSPLHF. The CDR3 DNA follows: TGTGCCAGCAGCCAATTGCAGGGGGGCTCACCCCTCCACTTT.

The J gene is TRBJ2-3, the V gene TRBV10-1, with 16 bases fitting TRBD2. This CDR3 has 16 amino acids. The J segment lost 8 bases and the V segment lost 6 bases, leaving 8 bases of the junction unmatched. CDR1 is WNHNN, CDR2 SYGVQD, per germline (reference sequence). CDR3 sequence (DNA): TGCGCCAGCAGCTACGGGACTAGCGGGGGGGCCAGTACGCAGTATTTT. This encodes CASSYGTSGGASTQYF.

The chain is built from TRBV5-4 and TRBJ2-1; D gene ambiguous. Trimming shortened V by 0 bases and J by 10 bases, and 11 bases separated the two germline ends. The CDR3 length is 13 residues. CDR1 and CDR2 (germline): SGHNT, YYREEE (reference sequence). In DNA, the CDR3 is TGTGCCAGCAGCTTGGCCGCTTTCGGGGAGCAGTTCTTC. The encoded protein is CASSLAAFGEQFF.

This clone appeared once. The chain is built from TRBV5-1 and TRBJ1-4, with a weak D call TRBD1 (5 bases). Trimming took off 0 bases at V and 7 bases at J, with 13 bases between the two ends. The CDR3 has 15 residues. Germline loops: CDR1 SGHRS, CDR2 YFSETQ. In nucleotides, the CDR3 is TGCGCCAGCAGCTTGGGTCAGGGCGAAGGTGAAAAACTGTTTTTT. This gives the protein CASSLGQGEGEKLFF.

This sequence joins TRBV28 and TRBJ1-2, with a possible D match to TRBD1 (5 bases). Trimming cost V 8 bases and J 5 bases, with 15 bases left between them. The CDR3 has 13 amino acids. CDR1 is MDHEN and CDR2 is SYDVKM in the germline V gene. The CDR3 DNA reads as TGTGCCAGCTATAATGCGGCAGGGTATGGCTACACCTTC. Residues: CASYNAAGYGYTF.

The chain joins TRBV30 to TRBJ1-5; D is undetermined. The germline V gene has CDR1 GTSNPN and CDR2 SVGIG (reference sequence). The CDR3 length is 13 residues. The germline V and J ends were trimmed by 1 base and 1 base, with 5 bases remaining between them. CDR3 region: CAWSGASNQPQHF. The CDR3 coding sequence is TGTGCCTGGAGTGGGGCCAGCAATCAGCCCCAGCATTTT.

Here the CDR3 DNA reads TGTGCCAGCAGCCTTGGCTCACCGGGTTATGGCTACACCTTC. Translating it yields CASSLGSPGYGYTF. The chain employs TRBV5-8 and TRBJ1-2; D is uncertain. Trimming pared 4 bases from V and 5 bases from J, leaving 15 bases between. Germline CDR1 is SGHTS and CDR2 is YDEGEE. The CDR3 consists of 14 residues. Using reference TRBV5-8 and TRBJ1-2 for the parts outside the CDR3, the full variable domain is EAGVTQSPTHLIKTRGQQATLRCSPISGHTSVYWYQQALGLGLQFLLWYDEGEERNRGNFPPRFSGRQFPNYSSELNVNALELEDSALYLCASSLGSPGYGYTFGSGTRLTVV.

The chain carries TRBV3-1 (or the pseudogene TRBV3-2) and TRBJ2-3; 10 bases map to TRBD2. Germline trimming cut 1 base from V and 2 bases from J; bases unmatched to any gene: 6. Germline V gene lookup returns CDR1 LGHDT and CDR2 YNNKEL (reference sequence). This CDR3 contains 17 residues. DNA for the CDR3: TGTGCCAGCAGCCAAGGCCTAGCGGGGGTACACACAGATACGCAGTATTTT. This encodes CASSQGLAGVHTDTQYF.

This rearrangement joins TRBV12-3 or TRBV12-4 to TRBJ2-3; TRBD2 agrees at 8 bases. V lost 6 bases, J lost 1 base, and 0 bases stayed unmatched. The CDR3 is 13 residues long. CDR3 in amino acids: CASRTSGTDTQYF. The CDR3 bases are TGTGCCAGCAGGACTAGCGGCACAGATACGCAGTATTTT.

The rearrangement uses TRBV12-3 or TRBV12-4 and TRBJ1-1, with D possibly TRBD1 on 5 matching bases. Deletions cut 0 bases from V and 4 bases from J, with 6 bases between. This CDR3 spans 13 amino acids. The CDR3 DNA follows: TGTGCCAGCAGTTTAGCGGGGGGCACTGAAGCTTTCTTT. It is translated as CASSLAGGTEAFF.

In this sample, this clone turned up once. The J gene is TRBJ2-3, the V gene TRBV5-1, with TRBD1 as a possible D gene (6 bases). The CDR3 is made up of 16 amino acids. Trimming pared 4 bases from V and 2 bases from J, leaving 17 bases between. Germline values: CDR1 SGHRS, CDR2 YFSETQ. CDR3 in DNA: TGCGCCAGCAGCCAAGACACCAGGGGATTCACAGATACGCAGTATTTT. It codes for CASSQDTRGFTDTQYF.

The chain joins TRBV7-3 to TRBJ1-1; tentatively, D is TRBD1 (6 bases). V gave up 2 bases and J gave up 0 bases, with 10 bases separating them. Germline-derived CDR1 and CDR2 are SGHTA and FQGTGA. The CDR3 runs 15 residues. The CDR3, as DNA: TGTGCCAGCAGCTTAGAAGGGGGTTTGAACACTGAAGCTTTCTTT. Amino acids: CASSLEGGLNTEAFF.

The CDR3: CASSPADRVGNYGYTF. CDR3 nucleotides: TGCGCCAGCAGCCCCGCGGACAGGGTCGGGAACTATGGCTACACCTTC. V gene TRBV5-1 combines with J gene TRBJ1-2; TRBD1 matches 8 bases. V lost 4 bases to trimming and J lost 2 bases; unmatched junction nucleotides: 10. The CDR3 has 16 amino acids. Looked up from germline, CDR1 is SGHRS and CDR2 is YFSETQ.

The chain combines TRBV7-8 with TRBJ1-3; the D is unclear. Germline-derived CDR1 and CDR2 are SGHVS and FQNEAQ. The CDR3 is 16 residues long. V was shortened by 5 bases and J by 0 bases, with 14 bases between the two germline ends. The CDR3, as DNA: TGTGCCAGCAGCGGAGAAAGCGCAGTCTCTGGAAACACCATATATTTT. Residues: CASSGESAVSGNTIYF.

V usage is TRBV18 and J usage is TRBJ2-2, with TRBD1 identical over 9 bases. The CDR3 is made up of 15 amino acids. V lost 5 bases and J lost 2; bases outside the gene matches: 3. Germline CDR1 is KGHSH and CDR2 is LQKENI. The CDR3 nucleotides are TGTGCCAGCTCAAGACAGGGGGTCAACACCGGGGAGCTGTTTTTT. Protein product: CASSRQGVNTGELFF.

Written as DNA, the CDR3 is TGTGCCAGCAGCCAAGGGCCAGGGGGGCCCTTCTACAATGAGCAGTTCTTC. This codes for CASSQGPGGPFYNEQFF. The chain combines TRBV14 with TRBJ2-1; tentatively, D is TRBD1 (7 bases). Trimming removed 1 base at V and 3 bases at J, with 16 bases between. The CDR3 is 17 residues long. The V gene's germline CDR1 is SGHDN and CDR2 FVKESK.

This chain connects TRBV5-1 to TRBJ1-4, with D maybe TRBD1 (5 bases). This CDR3 contains 15 residues. V dropped 0 bases and J dropped 1 base, with 7 bases sitting between them. Germline CDR1 is SGHRS and CDR2 is YFSETQ. CDR3 loop: CASSLVQGTNEKLFF. CDR3 DNA sequence: TGCGCCAGCAGCTTGGTTCAGGGAACTAATGAAAAACTGTTTTTT.